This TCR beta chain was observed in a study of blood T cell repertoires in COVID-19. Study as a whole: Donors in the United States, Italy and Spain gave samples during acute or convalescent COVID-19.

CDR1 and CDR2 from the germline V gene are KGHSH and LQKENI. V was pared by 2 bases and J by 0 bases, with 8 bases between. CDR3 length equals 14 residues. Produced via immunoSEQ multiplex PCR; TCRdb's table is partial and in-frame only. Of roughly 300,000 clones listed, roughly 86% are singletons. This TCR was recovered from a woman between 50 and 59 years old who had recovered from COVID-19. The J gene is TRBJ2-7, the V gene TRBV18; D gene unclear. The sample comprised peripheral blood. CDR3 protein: CASSPEISSYEQYF. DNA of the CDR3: TGTGCCAGCTCACCAGAGATTAGCTCCTACGAGCAGTACTTC.